Below, one T cell receptor (beta chain) is given with its context. Antigen unknown. Each TCR beta library was made by quantitative 5'-RACE that incorporated molecular barcodes. A single record per CDR3 protein comes from TCRdb applying MiXCR to the 5' RACE reads. This table has about 360,000 distinct CDR3 sequences, 20% to 25% appearing once. This sample was taken from a study of CD8 T cells in ankylosing spondylitis. Whole-study results and caveats: The clones that were linked to disease were reported to be significantly enriched in matched synovial fluid samples from ankylosing spondylitis patients.

CDR3 length equals 16 residues. CDR1 and CDR2 from the germline V gene are SNHLY and FYNNEI. V lost 8 bases to trimming and J lost 1 base; unmatched junction nucleotides: 9. This chain uses TRBV2 with TRBJ2-1; 9 bases agree with TRBD2. This TCR came from a male donor with ankylosing spondylitis or in good health (not recorded which). Sequencing was done on a sample of blood, either unsorted or a sorted T cell fraction (not recorded which). CDR3 sequence reads: CASLDSGGSSYNEQFF. CDR3 bases: TGTGCCAGCCTTGATAGCGGGGGTAGTTCCTACAATGAGCAGTTCTTC.